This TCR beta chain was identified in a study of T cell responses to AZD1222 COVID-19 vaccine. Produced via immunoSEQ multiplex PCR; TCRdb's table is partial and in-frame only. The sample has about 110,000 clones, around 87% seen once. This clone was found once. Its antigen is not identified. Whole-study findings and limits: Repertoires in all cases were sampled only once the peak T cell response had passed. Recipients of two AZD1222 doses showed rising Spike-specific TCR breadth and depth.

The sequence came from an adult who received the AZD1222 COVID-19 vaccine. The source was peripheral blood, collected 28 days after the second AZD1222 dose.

CDR3 nucleotide sequence: TGTGCCAGCAGCCTAGAAGTGACAGGGGGTGTCTACACCTTC. It encodes CASSLEVTGGVYTF. The rearrangement uses TRBV9 and TRBJ1-2; TRBD1 matches 9 bases. Germline V gives CDR1 SGDLS, CDR2 YYNGEE. The ends lost 4 bases at V and 10 bases at J; junction bases unmatched: 11. The length of the CDR3 is 14 residues.